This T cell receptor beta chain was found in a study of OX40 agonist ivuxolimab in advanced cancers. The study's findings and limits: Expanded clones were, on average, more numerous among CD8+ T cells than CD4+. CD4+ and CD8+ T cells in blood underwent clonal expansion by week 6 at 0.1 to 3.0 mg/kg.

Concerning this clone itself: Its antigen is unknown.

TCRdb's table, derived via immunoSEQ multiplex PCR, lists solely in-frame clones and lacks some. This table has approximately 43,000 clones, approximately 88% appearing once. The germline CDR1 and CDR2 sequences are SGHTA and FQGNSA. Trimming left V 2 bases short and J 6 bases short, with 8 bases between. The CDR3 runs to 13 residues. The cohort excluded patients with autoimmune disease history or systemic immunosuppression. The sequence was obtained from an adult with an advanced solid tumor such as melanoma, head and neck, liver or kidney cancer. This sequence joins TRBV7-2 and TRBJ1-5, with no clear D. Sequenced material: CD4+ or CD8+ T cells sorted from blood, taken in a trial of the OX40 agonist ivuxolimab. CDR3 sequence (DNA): TGTGCCAGCAGCTTACCGGGAGCTCAGCCCCAGCATTTT. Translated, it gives CASSLPGAQPQHF.